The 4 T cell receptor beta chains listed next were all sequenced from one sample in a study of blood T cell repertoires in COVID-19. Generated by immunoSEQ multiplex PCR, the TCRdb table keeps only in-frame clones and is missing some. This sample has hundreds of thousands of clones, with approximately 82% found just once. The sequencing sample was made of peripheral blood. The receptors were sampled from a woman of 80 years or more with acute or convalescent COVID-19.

DNA for the CDR3: TGTGCCAGCAGTTACTGGGCGGGGTACGACAATGAGCAGTTCTTC. This gives the protein CASSYWAGYDNEQFF. The rearrangement uses TRBV6-2 or TRBV6-3 and TRBJ2-1; weak D call: TRBD2 (6 bases). Per germline, CDR1 MNHEY and CDR2 SVGEGT. This CDR3 comprises 15 residues. V lost 1 base and J lost 5, with 12 bases in between.

CDR3 DNA: TGTGCCAGCAGGCGAGTGCCTAGGGGCGTAAAACAGTACGAGCAGTACTTC. Its protein product is CASRRVPRGVKQYEQYF. The chain uses TRBV27 and TRBJ2-7; possible D gene TRBD1, 5 bases. Germline V gene data show CDR1 as MNHEY and CDR2 as SMNVEV (reference sequence). V lost 6 bases, J lost 4 bases, and 25 bases lay in between. This CDR3 is 17 amino acids long.

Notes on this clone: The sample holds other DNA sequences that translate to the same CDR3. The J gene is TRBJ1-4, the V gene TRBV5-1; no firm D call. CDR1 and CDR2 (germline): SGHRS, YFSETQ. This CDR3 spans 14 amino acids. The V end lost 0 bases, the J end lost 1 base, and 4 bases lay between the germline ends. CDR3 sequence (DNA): TGCGCCAGCAGCTTGGGAGGAACTAATGAAAAACTGTTTTTT. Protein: CASSLGGTNEKLFF.

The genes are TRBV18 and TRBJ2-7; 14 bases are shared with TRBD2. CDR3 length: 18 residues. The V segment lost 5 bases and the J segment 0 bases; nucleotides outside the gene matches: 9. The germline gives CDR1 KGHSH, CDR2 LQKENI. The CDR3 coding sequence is TGTGCCAGCTCAACGCTCGGGACTAGCGGGAGTCGCTCCTACGAGCAGTACTTC. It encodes CASSTLGTSGSRSYEQYF. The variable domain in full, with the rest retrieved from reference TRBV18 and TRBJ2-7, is NAGVMQNPRHLVRRRGQEARLRCSPMKGHSHVYWYRQLPEEGLKFMVYLQKENIIDESGMPKERFSAEFPKEGPSILRIQQVVRGDSAAYFCASSTLGTSGSRSYEQYFGPGTRLTVT.